This T cell receptor (beta chain) is from a study of T cells after yellow fever vaccination. The 5'RACE template-switching step produced TCR cDNA and added a universal primer site and UMIs. TCRdb passed the 5' RACE reads through MiXCR, listing each CDR3 protein once. The repertoire holds a few hundred thousand distinct CDR3 sequences, about 19% seen once, with roughly an eighth in the top ten. Comments on this clonotype: No antigen is known for it.

Overall study findings and caveats: FACS-sorted repertoires might harbor abundant contaminating clonotypes from the bulk population. Clones from primary vaccination mostly reappeared after the booster (around 96% CD4, under 90% CD8). Peaking faster, on day 5 versus 15, the secondary response was nonetheless weaker.

The specimen was PBMCs, collected 15 days after the yellow fever booster vaccination. The source is a man aged 25-40 years who received the YFV17D yellow fever vaccine.

In nucleotides, the CDR3 is TGTGCCAGCAGCTGGGGACTTTCCGAGGGGAGTGGGAATGAGCAGTTCTTC. Its translation: CASSWGLSEGSGNEQFF. This sequence joins TRBV7-8 and TRBJ2-1; TRBD2 might be the D (6 bases). In germline, CDR1 is SGHVS, CDR2 FQNEAQ. This CDR3 spans 17 amino acids. V was shortened by 4 bases and J by 7 bases, with 23 bases between the two germline ends.